The clone carrying this T cell receptor beta chain appeared many times. Its antigen is undetermined. From 5'RACE with constant-segment primers came TCR alpha and TCR beta cDNA libraries that carried sample barcodes and UMIs. Using its own MiXCR run on the 5' RACE reads, TCRdb lists one record per CDR3 protein. Here the sample spans 40,000 to 55,000 distinct CDR3 sequences, approximately 12% being singletons. These data originate in a study of T-cell memory formation after mild COVID-19. Looking at the study overall: Across donors, TCR clusters were largely donor specific. General study results and limits: CD4/CD8 balance held among clones contracting day 15 to 85, and later expanders leaned CD4+. Pre-infection memory harbored some responding clones, suggesting cross-reactive memory joined.

The CDR3 contains 13 residues. Trimming removed 7 bases from V and 4 bases from J; junction bases left unmatched: 4. Germline CDR1 SQVTM, CDR2 ANQGSEA. This chain connects TRBV29-1 to TRBJ2-3; 11 nucleotides align to TRBD2. Sequenced material: PBMCs or a T cell subset sorted from them (not recorded which). This sequence was found in a man in his late teens or twenties who had mild COVID-19 (a few samples of this study predate the infection). Cell type and time point are not known. The CDR3 region is CSALAGGADTQYF. CDR3 DNA: TGCAGCGCCTTAGCGGGGGGGGCAGATACGCAGTATTTT.